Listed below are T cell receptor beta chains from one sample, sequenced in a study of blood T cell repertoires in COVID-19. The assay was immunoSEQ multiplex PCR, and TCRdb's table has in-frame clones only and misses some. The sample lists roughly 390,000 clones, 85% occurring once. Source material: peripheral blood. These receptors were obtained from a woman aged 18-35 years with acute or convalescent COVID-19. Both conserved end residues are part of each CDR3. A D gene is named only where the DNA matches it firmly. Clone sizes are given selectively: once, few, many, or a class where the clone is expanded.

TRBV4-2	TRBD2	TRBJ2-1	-	CASSQTPLADSYNEQFF	TGTGCCAGCAGCCAGACCCCCCTAGCGGACTCATACAATGAGCAGTTCTTC
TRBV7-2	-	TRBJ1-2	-	CASSLDGVYGYTF	TGTGCCAGCAGCTTAGACGGGGTCTATGGCTACACCTTC
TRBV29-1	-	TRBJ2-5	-	CSVQDAETQYF	TGCAGCGTACAGGACGCAGAGACCCAGTACTTC
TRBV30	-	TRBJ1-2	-	CAWIRGAAHYGYTF	TGTGCCTGGATCAGGGGAGCGGCTCACTATGGCTACACCTTC
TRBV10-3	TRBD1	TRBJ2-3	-	CAISPGQGIIRPDTQYF	TGTGCCATCAGCCCGGGACAGGGGATTATTCGACCAGATACGCAGTATTTT
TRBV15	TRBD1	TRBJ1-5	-	CATSREGGPNQPQHF	TGTGCCACCAGCAGAGAAGGGGGCCCAAATCAGCCCCAGCATTTT
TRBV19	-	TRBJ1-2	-	CASKRGNNYGYTF	TGTGCCAGTAAGAGGGGGAATAACTATGGCTACACCTTC
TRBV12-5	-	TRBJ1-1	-	CASGLGDTLNTEAFF	TGTGCTAGTGGTTTGGGGGACACCCTGAACACTGAAGCTTTCTTT
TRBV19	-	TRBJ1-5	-	CASSMEGPQPQHF	TGTGCCAGTAGTATGGAGGGTCCTCAGCCCCAGCATTTT
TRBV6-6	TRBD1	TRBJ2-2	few	CAGQALITGELFF	TGTGCCGGACAGGCTCTCATTACCGGGGAGCTGTTTTTT
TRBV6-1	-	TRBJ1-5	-	CASSEYGDSHQPQHF	TGTGCCAGCAGTGAATACGGGGACTCCCATCAGCCCCAGCATTTT
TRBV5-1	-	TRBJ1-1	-	CASSFSLSTEAFF	TGCGCCAGCAGCTTTTCTCTTAGCACTGAAGCTTTCTTT
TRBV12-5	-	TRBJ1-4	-	CASGLVLSPEGPEKLFF	TGTGCTAGTGGTTTGGTACTTTCGCCGGAGGGACCCGAAAAACTGTTTTTT